Listed below are T cell receptor beta chains from one sample, sequenced in a study of beta chain features in type 1 diabetes. Using immunoSEQ multiplex PCR, the repertoire was profiled, and TCRdb retains in-frame clones only, with some absent. The table shows around 450,000 clones, with 10% to 12% occurring only once. The source material was naive CD4+ T cells from blood. These receptors all stem from a woman between 18 and 29 years old in good health. The CDR3 runs from the conserved cysteine through the conserved F or W. D genes are given only for firm matches. Rows give clone size only sometimes, using once, few, many, or a class for an expanded clone.

j_call: TRBJ2-1; d_call: NA; clone_size: few; v_call: TRBV30; cdr3_aa: CAWSLSGVGEQFF; cdr3_nt: TGTGCCTGGAGTCTTTCAGGGGTGGGAGAGCAGTTCTTC
j_call: TRBJ2-5; d_call: TRBD1; clone_size: few; v_call: TRBV5-4; cdr3_aa: CASSLEGGGETQYF; cdr3_nt: TGTGCCAGCAGCTTGGAAGGGGGCGGAGAGACCCAGTACTTC
j_call: TRBJ2-5; d_call: NA; clone_size: few; v_call: TRBV18; cdr3_aa: CASSPATETQYF; cdr3_nt: TGTGCCAGCTCACCAGCGACGGAGACCCAGTACTTC
j_call: TRBJ2-1; d_call: TRBD1; clone_size: NA; v_call: TRBV14; cdr3_aa: CASSTGTGKTNEQFF; cdr3_nt: TGTGCCAGCAGCACCGGGACAGGAAAAACCAATGAGCAGTTCTTC
j_call: TRBJ2-2; d_call: NA; clone_size: NA; v_call: TRBV7-3; cdr3_aa: CASSLRAIGTTGELFF; cdr3_nt: TGTGCCAGCAGCTTAAGGGCAATAGGGACCACCGGGGAGCTGTTTTTT
j_call: TRBJ2-7; d_call: NA; clone_size: few; v_call: TRBV5-1; cdr3_aa: CASSLSSMADEQYF; cdr3_nt: TGCGCCAGCAGCTTGTCCAGCATGGCTGACGAGCAGTACTTC
j_call: TRBJ2-3; d_call: NA; clone_size: NA; v_call: TRBV2; cdr3_aa: CASSQQGTDTQYF; cdr3_nt: TGTGCCAGCAGTCAACAGGGTACAGATACGCAGTATTTT
j_call: TRBJ2-7; d_call: TRBD1; clone_size: NA; v_call: TRBV18; cdr3_aa: CASSTGTGSYEQYF; cdr3_nt: TGTGCCAGCTCGACAGGGACGGGTTCGTACGAGCAGTACTTC
j_call: TRBJ2-1; d_call: NA; clone_size: NA; v_call: TRBV6-1; cdr3_aa: CASLMGWSYNEQFF; cdr3_nt: TGTGCCAGCCTCATGGGTTGGTCCTACAATGAGCAGTTCTTC
j_call: TRBJ1-2; d_call: NA; clone_size: few; v_call: TRBV4-2; cdr3_aa: CASSQAPGTHYTF; cdr3_nt: TGTGCCAGCAGCCAGGCCCCCGGGACTCACTACACCTTC
j_call: TRBJ2-1; d_call: TRBD2; clone_size: few; v_call: TRBV9; cdr3_aa: CASSSQGLAGDVAHNEQFF; cdr3_nt: TGTGCCAGCAGCTCACAGGGACTAGCGGGAGACGTGGCCCACAATGAGCAGTTCTTC
j_call: TRBJ1-2; d_call: NA; clone_size: few; v_call: TRBV7-9; cdr3_aa: CASSLVARQVHGYTF; cdr3_nt: TGTGCCAGCAGCTTAGTGGCTCGACAGGTCCATGGCTACACCTTC
j_call: TRBJ2-1; d_call: TRBD2; clone_size: few; v_call: TRBV7-3; cdr3_aa: CASSLGGSGNEQFF; cdr3_nt: TGTGCCAGCAGCTTAGGCGGGAGTGGAAATGAGCAGTTCTTC
j_call: TRBJ2-5; d_call: TRBD1; clone_size: few; v_call: TRBV18; cdr3_aa: CASSPYGDRGETQYF; cdr3_nt: TGTGCCAGCTCACCCTACGGAGACAGGGGAGAGACCCAGTACTTC
j_call: TRBJ2-7; d_call: TRBD2; clone_size: few; v_call: TRBV5-1; cdr3_aa: CASSSLAGGPYEQYF; cdr3_nt: TGCGCCAGCAGCTCTTTAGCGGGAGGGCCCTACGAGCAGTACTTC
j_call: TRBJ2-1; d_call: NA; clone_size: NA; v_call: TRBV10-3; cdr3_aa: CAISISAQPYNEQFF; cdr3_nt: TGTGCCATCAGTATTAGCGCGCAACCCTACAATGAGCAGTTCTTC
j_call: TRBJ2-1; d_call: TRBD2; clone_size: few; v_call: TRBV2; cdr3_aa: CASSGQRGYNEQFF; cdr3_nt: TGTGCCAGCAGTGGCCAGCGGGGGTACAATGAGCAGTTCTTC
j_call: TRBJ2-7; d_call: NA; clone_size: few; v_call: TRBV5-4; cdr3_aa: CASSLAQGIPSSYEQYF; cdr3_nt: TGTGCCAGCAGCTTGGCTCAGGGTATACCAAGCTCCTACGAGCAGTACTTC
j_call: TRBJ2-5; d_call: TRBD1; clone_size: NA; v_call: TRBV2; cdr3_aa: CASSDRVKETQYF; cdr3_nt: TGTGCCAGCAGCGACAGGGTTAAGGAGACCCAGTACTTC